The T cell receptor beta chain described here comes from a study of memory CD4+ T cells and cytomegalovirus serostatus. Regarding the study as a whole: Of under 200 reported CMV TCRbeta sequences, 65 to 85 were found in memory CD4+ repertoires.

Comments on this clone: Its specificity is unknown.

The sort gate was single viable CD3+CD4+CD8-CD45RO+ cells for memory CD4+ T cells. This CDR3 is 14 amino acids long. CDR1 is LNHDA and CDR2 is SQIVND in the germline V gene (reference sequence). V was pared by 0 bases and J by 5 bases, with 10 bases between. TCRdb's copy holds only in-frame clones and misses some; the assay was immunoSEQ multiplex PCR. In the table there are around 88,000 clones, over 70% of which are singletons. The sequencing sample was made of memory CD4+ T cells from blood. This chain links TRBV19 with TRBJ1-1, with D perhaps TRBD1 (5 bases). The source is an adult in good health and CMV-seropositive. The CDR3 DNA follows: TGTGCCAGTAGTATAGATTCGAGGGGTACTGAAGCTTTCTTT. It encodes CASSIDSRGTEAFF.